This T cell receptor beta chain was captured in a study of shared clonotypes between healthy human individuals. Germline V gene data show CDR1 as SGHVS and CDR2 as FQNEAQ. The CDR3 totals 13 residues. The V end lost 2 bases, the J end lost 6 bases, and 8 bases lay between the germline ends. CD45RA+ naive and CD45RA-negative memory subsets were separated from CD4+ cells. Using immunoSEQ multiplex PCR, the repertoire was profiled, and TCRdb retains in-frame clones only, with some absent. The sample lists approximately 2,300,000 clones; approximately 90% were seen once. The receptor was isolated from a man between 18 and 29 years old in good health. Some clones in this sample may be carry-over from other donors' samples. The J gene is TRBJ2-1, the V gene TRBV7-8, with D unclear. The sequencing input was naive CD4+ T cells from PBMCs. The sample's subset: CD45RA+ positively selected. CDR3 bases: TGTGCCAGCAGCTTACGGTTCGGCAATGAGCAGTTCTTC. Translating it yields CASSLRFGNEQFF.